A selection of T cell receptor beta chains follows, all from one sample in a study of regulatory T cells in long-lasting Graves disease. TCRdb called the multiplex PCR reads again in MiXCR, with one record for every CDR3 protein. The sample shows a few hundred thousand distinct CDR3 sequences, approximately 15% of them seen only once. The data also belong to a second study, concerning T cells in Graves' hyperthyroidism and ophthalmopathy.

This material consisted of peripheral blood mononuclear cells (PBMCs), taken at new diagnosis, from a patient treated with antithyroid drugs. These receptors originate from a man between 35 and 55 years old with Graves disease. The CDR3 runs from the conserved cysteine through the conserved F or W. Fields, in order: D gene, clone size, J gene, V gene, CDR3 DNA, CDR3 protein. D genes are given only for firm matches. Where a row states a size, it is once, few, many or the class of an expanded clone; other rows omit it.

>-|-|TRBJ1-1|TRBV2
TGTGCCAGCAGTGAAGCATTGGGGACTGAAGCTTTCTTT
CASSEALGTEAFF
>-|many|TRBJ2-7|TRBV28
TGTGCCAGCAGTTTAATCGGGGGACCCTACGAGCAGTACTTC
CASSLIGGPYEQYF
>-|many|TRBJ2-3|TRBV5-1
TGCGCCAGCAGCCCGCTAATGGGGTATGGAGCAGATACGCAGTATTTT
CASSPLMGYGADTQYF
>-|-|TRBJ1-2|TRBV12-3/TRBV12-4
TGTGCCAGCAGCCTTCGTCAGTGGGGCTACACCTTC
CASSLRQWGYTF
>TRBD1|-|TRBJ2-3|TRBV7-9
TGTGCCAGCAGCTTGGTCCCAGGACAGGCCCCGCAGTATTTT
CASSLVPGQAPQYF
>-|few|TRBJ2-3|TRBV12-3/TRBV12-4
TGTGCCAGCAGCTCCACTACAGGGACGTTTGGCACAGATACGCAGTATTTT
CASSSTTGTFGTDTQYF
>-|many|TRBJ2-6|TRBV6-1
TGTGCCAGCAGTGATTTAATTTGGAAGTTTGGGGCCAACGTCCTGACTTTC
CASSDLIWKFGANVLTF
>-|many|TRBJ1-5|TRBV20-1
TGCAGTGCTAGGGAATATAGCAATCAGCCCCAGCATTTT
CSAREYSNQPQHF
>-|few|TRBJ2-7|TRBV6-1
TGTGCCAGCAGTAAACCTCTCCGCGAGCAGTACTTC
CASSKPLREQYF
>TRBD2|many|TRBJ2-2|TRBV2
TGTGCCAGCAGTGGGGTGAGCGGGGGCCGGGAGCTGTTTTTT
CASSGVSGGRELFF